The present entry profiles one T cell receptor (beta chain) with its context. Its target is unknown. This record belongs to a study of shared clonotypes between healthy human individuals. For each subset, genomic DNA was distributed in equal portions over several immunoSEQ plates. Per sorted-subset replicate PCR, input was roughly 220 ng DNA, representing tens of thousands of T cell genomes. Here immunoSEQ multiplex PCR was the method, and the copy in TCRdb shows in-frame clones only, minus some. The profile covers over a million clones, with approximately 97% appearing a single time and 1.2% taken by the ten largest. Trimming took 2 bases from V and 0 from J, leaving 23 bases between them. Germline V CDR1 and CDR2: MNHEY, SMNVEV (reference sequence). The CDR3 is 19 amino acids. Study-level points and caveats: Four donors shared around 5.2% of their naive CD4 clonotypes. Relative to clonotypes present in all four donors, those not shared had lower generation probabilities.

The chain joins TRBV27 to TRBJ2-7; the D gene is possibly TRBD2 (6 bases). Sample: naive CD4+ T cells sorted from blood. Subset in this sample: CD45RA+ positively selected. The TCR sequence derives from a man aged 25-40 years in good health. DNA for the CDR3: TGTGCCAGCAGTTTACTTTCTATCGGGAGCGATACCAACTCCTACGAGCAGTACTTC. It yields the protein CASSLLSIGSDTNSYEQYF.